This record covers a single T cell receptor (beta chain). Per the original methods: The assay estimated nucleated cells by amplifying reference gene primers. TCRdb keeps only in-frame clones here, not all; method: immunoSEQ multiplex PCR. Clone size and V and J calls were adopted from that table, with D and trimming inferred from the DNA. The sample lists 200,000 or so clones, 70% to 90% occurring once. This sample was taken from a study of blood T cell repertoires in COVID-19. This CDR3 contains 13 residues. Germline V gives CDR1 SNHLY, CDR2 FYNNEI. Trimming cost V 3 bases and J 6 bases; bases outside gene matches: 4.

The chain couples TRBV2 to TRBJ2-7, with 8 bases lining up with TRBD1. The sample comprised peripheral blood. The source of this sequence is a woman between 50 and 59 years old with acute or convalescent COVID-19. CDR3 DNA sequence: TGTGCCAGCAGTGACGACAGGGGTCGCGAGCAGTACTTC. This sequence encodes CASSDDRGREQYF.